This T cell receptor beta chain was obtained from a study of T-cell reconstitution after alpha-beta-depleted transplantation in children. TCRbeta library construction was performed incorporating unique molecular identifiers. In TCRdb, the PCR reads were re-called with MiXCR into one record per CDR3 protein. The sample shows hundreds of thousands of distinct CDR3 sequences, over 15% of them seen only once. This clonotype was counted a few times. Germline CDR1 SSHAT, CDR2 FNYEAQ (reference sequence). The CDR3 runs 15 residues. The V end lost 5 bases, the J end lost 5 bases, and 15 bases lay between the germline ends.

This sequence joins TRBV7-7 and TRBJ2-2; D gene uncertain. The sequence was obtained from a human donor who donated a stem cell graft to a child with acute myeloid leukemia. The sample here was PBMCs from the stem cell graft donor, taken from the stem cell graft. The CDR3 loop is CASSRVVGRTGELFF. CDR3 coding DNA: TGTGCCAGCAGCCGGGTGGTAGGACGAACCGGGGAGCTGTTTTTT.